Below are 8 T cell receptor beta chains sequenced from a single sample in a study of CD8 T cells in Susac syndrome. Random hexamers were used to reverse transcribe 0.5 to 1 ug of RNA. TCRdb re-called the immunoSEQ multiplex PCR reads through MiXCR, storing one row per CDR3 protein. The repertoire holds 84,000 or so distinct CDR3 sequences, approximately 93% seen once, with about 0.94% in the top ten. The sequencing sample was made of CD8+ T cells from PBMCs. These receptors were taken from a human donor with Susac syndrome.

The V call is TRBV14, the J call TRBJ2-7; weak D call: TRBD2 (5 bases). V lost 4 bases and J 3 bases, leaving 13 bases between the germline ends. The CDR3 has 14 residues. Germline loops: CDR1 SGHDN, CDR2 FVKESK. The CDR3 loop reads CASSPGASSYEQYF. In DNA form, the CDR3 reads TGTGCCAGCAGCCCAGGAGCTAGCAGCTACGAGCAGTACTTC.

This clonotype was seen only once. The genes are TRBV7-9 and TRBJ2-5; 10 nucleotides agree with TRBD1. The CDR3 totals 13 residues. V lost 6 bases and J lost 5; bases outside the gene matches: 3. Germline CDR1 SEHNR, CDR2 FQNEAQ (reference sequence). CDR3 DNA sequence: TGTGCCAGCAGGACAGGGGGCTGGGAGACCCAGTACTTC. Translation gives CASRTGGWETQYF.

This sequence joins TRBV15 and TRBJ2-7; D unclear. CDR3 length: 15 amino acids. Looked up from germline, CDR1 is LNHNV and CDR2 is YYDKDF (reference sequence). V was shortened by 1 base and J by 5 bases, with 15 bases between the two germline ends. The CDR3 DNA is TGTGCCACCAGCAGAGCTGAGATAGGGTGGAACGAGCAGTACTTC. Translated: CATSRAEIGWNEQYF. The complete variable domain, with remaining parts taken from reference TRBV15 and TRBJ2-7, reads DAMVIQNPRYQVTQFGKPVTLSCSQTLNHNVMYWYQQKSSQAPKLLFHYYDKDFNNEADTPDNFQSRRPNTSFCFLDIRSPGLGDTAMYLCATSRAEIGWNEQYFGPGTRLTVT.

J is TRBJ2-7 and V is TRBV4-2, with D uncertain. The germline CDR1 and CDR2 sequences are LGHNA and YNFKEQ. The V end lost 0 bases, the J end lost 2 bases, and 5 bases lay between the germline ends. CDR3 length equals 13 residues. The CDR3 loop is CASSQEQTYEQYF. The CDR3, as DNA: TGTGCCAGCAGCCAAGAACAAACCTACGAGCAGTACTTC.

The CDR3 bases are TGTGCCAGCCGACCTCCGGGACTAGAGTGGTATTTT. Translating gives CASRPPGLEWYF. This chain connects TRBV7-9 to TRBJ2-3, with 8 bases fitting TRBD2. With 8 bases clipped from V and 14 bases from J, the junction kept 12 bases outside the gene matches. The CDR3 length is 12 residues. Germline loops: CDR1 SEHNR, CDR2 FQNEAQ (reference sequence). Filled out from reference TRBV7-9 and TRBJ2-3, the complete variable domain reads DTGVSQNPRHKITKRGQNVTFRCDPISEHNRLYWYRQTLGQGPEFLTYFQNEAQLEKSRLLSDRFSAERPKGSFSTLEIQRTEQGDSAMYLCASRPPGLEWYFGPGTRLTVL.

The CDR3, as DNA: TGTGCCAGCAGCGGACAGGGGAGTAATCAGGGGTACTCTGGAAACACCATATATTTT. This gives the protein CASSGQGSNQGYSGNTIYF. The chain joins TRBV25-1 to TRBJ1-3; 9 bases are shared with TRBD1. The ends lost 6 bases at V and 0 bases at J; junction bases unmatched: 15. The V gene's germline CDR1 is MGHDK and CDR2 SYGVNS. The CDR3 runs to 19 residues.

This clonotype was seen a single time. This chain connects TRBV7-9 to TRBJ2-1; D possibly matches TRBD1 or TRBD2 (5 bases each). Trimming pared 2 bases from V and 4 bases from J, leaving 15 bases between. The CDR3 extends over 16 amino acids. In germline, CDR1 is SEHNR, CDR2 FQNEAQ (reference sequence). The CDR3 DNA sequence: TGTGCCAGCAGCTTATTCGGGACGGCCAATTACAATGAGCAGTTCTTC. It is translated as CASSLFGTANYNEQFF.

CDR3 sequence: CASSYVAEKRETQYF. Written as DNA, the CDR3 is TGTGCCAGCAGTTACGTGGCCGAGAAGAGGGAGACCCAGTACTTC. The rearrangement links TRBV6-5 to TRBJ2-5, with unresolved D. V was clipped by 2 bases and J by 5 bases, with 15 bases between them. CDR1 and CDR2 from the germline V gene are MNHEY and SVGAGI. The CDR3 runs 15 residues.